This T cell receptor beta chain was observed in a study of neurological immune-mediated disorders (dated by TCRdb to about 2019). Background on the whole study: Peripheral blood TCR-beta repertoires from HTLV-I-associated myelopathy (HAM/TSP) patients, multiple sclerosis patients and healthy controls were compared by UMI-based sequencing. The 106 TCR-beta libraries covered PBMC samples along with longitudinal samples, technical triplicates, and paired sorted CD4+ and CD8+ T-cell subsets. Longitudinal HAM/TSP donors and healthy donors each had 3 time-points at intervals of roughly 3-40 months. The cohort was made up of 60 to 75 subjects, consisting of 15 or so HAM/TSP patients, around 35 multiple sclerosis patients and some 20 healthy controls.

cDNA was synthesized by template-switch 5'RACE using a primer carrying a 10-nucleotide random unique molecular identifier by which each TCR transcript was tagged. Over 170 million TCR-beta sequences, covering 15-18 subjects, were produced in each sequencing run. The RNeasy kit was used to extract total RNA. Using the KAPA Real-time Library Amplification kit, TCR-beta VDJ regions were amplified with primers for the TCR constant region and the 5'RACE anchor. A first PCR added sample indexes and Illumina adaptors, and a second PCR then raised library yield. The roughly 650 bp TCR product was size-selected on a 2% E-gel SizeSelection system after Ampure bead purification. Before pooling, library quality was assessed on a Bioanalyzer, concentration was determined with Qubit, and library quantification was performed with the Kapa Library Quantification kit. Libraries were sequenced paired-end 2 x 150 bp on an Illumina HiSeq 2500. To increase sequence diversity, roughly 24-30% phiX was spiked into each library pool. In the original analysis: The UMI-based MiGEC pipeline processed quality-filtered reads and removed over 80% of raw TCR sequences during error correction. VDJ genes were aligned to IMGT germline references, and each clonotype was defined by a unique CDR3 amino acid sequence together with V-J genes. Clonal expansion, Shannon diversity, and CDR3 relatedness (CalcPairwiseDistances, ClusterSamples) were evaluated with VDJtools, and phylogenetic trees were built with CLCbio workbench. Expanded clones were defined as having at least 8 unique UMIs, based on coefficient-of-variation modelling across technical triplicates. The public reads were reprocessed in TCRdb via fastp at Q25 and MiXCR, keeping in-frame beta chains. Every distinct CDR3 protein forms one entry, paired with its most common genes and DNA. TCRdb, rather than the study authors, made the V and J calls. The sample contains about 60,000 distinct CDR3 sequences, around 9.7% of them found a single time. In total, the top ten clones hold around 13% of the sample.

Inclusive of the bounding cysteine and phenylalanine, the CDR3 is 15 residues long. The read is trimmed to its CDR3 DNA, 45 bases read in frame from base 1. Trimming at the junction amounts to 6 bases on V and 4 bases on J, and the germline ends lie 13 bases apart. Per the germline V gene, MNHEY is the CDR1 and SVGEGT is the CDR2. Per the publication, the time point label means: longitudinal time-point 2. The healthy controls were volunteers from a blood bank in Maryland, USA. Libraries from unsorted PBMCs were made from 2 million PBMCs kept in RNAlater at -80 degrees C until RNA extraction. Peripheral blood underwent Ficoll-Hypaque density gradient centrifugation to isolate PBMCs, which were then cryopreserved in liquid nitrogen. This clonotype showed up many times. Its antigen is not yet known. Per-base quality was not reported, and no clone a single base away is much larger than it. Study-wide conclusions, independent of this receptor: No identical CDR3 amino acid sequences were shared among expanded clones across subjects, suggesting private TCR-beta repertoires in all groups. TCR clonal expansion was greatest in HAM/TSP patients and smallest in MS patients, who ranked below even healthy controls.

The source is a man aged 25 to 40 in good health. The V gene is TRBV6-2 or TRBV6-3 and the J gene is TRBJ2-6; TRBD1 is possibly the D segment (5 matching bases). Sequenced sample: PBMCs. This receptor carries the CDR3 CASRPPGMGANVLTF. The DNA sequence is given as TGTGCCAGCAGGCCTCCAGGGATGGGGGCCAACGTCCTGACTTTC.